What follows describes a single T cell receptor beta chain. Its target is unknown. Trimming stripped 5 bases from V and 1 base from J, with 9 bases between. The CDR3 runs to 14 residues. Germline V gene sequence: CDR1 LNHDA, CDR2 SQIVND (reference sequence). TCRdb recomputed calls from the reads with MiXCR, one row per CDR3 protein. The data show about half a million distinct CDR3 sequences, roughly 42% seen once. This sample was included in a study of T cell repertoires in cytomegalovirus infection. Study background: CMV epitopes, recently identified HLA-C-restricted and well-studied HLA-B-restricted, were used. CMV infection together with matching HLA type was indicated by public TCR beta signatures.

The study, taken as a whole, reports: Clonotype analysis showed dominance of the ex vivo response by HLA-C-restricted CMV-specific TCR beta clonotypes. Identification of carriers of CMV plus the relevant HLA was achieved through cumulative public TCR beta family frequency.

This sequence joins TRBV19 and TRBJ1-5; the D is unclear. The sequencing used cultured PBMCs, collected from culture after CMV antigen stimulation. This clonotype was sampled from a human donor in good health (CMV status not recorded). Some clones in this sample may be carry-over from other donors' samples. CDR3 in DNA: TGTGCCAGTAGTGTCGTGGGGAGCAATCAGCCCCAGCATTTT. It translates to CASSVVGSNQPQHF.